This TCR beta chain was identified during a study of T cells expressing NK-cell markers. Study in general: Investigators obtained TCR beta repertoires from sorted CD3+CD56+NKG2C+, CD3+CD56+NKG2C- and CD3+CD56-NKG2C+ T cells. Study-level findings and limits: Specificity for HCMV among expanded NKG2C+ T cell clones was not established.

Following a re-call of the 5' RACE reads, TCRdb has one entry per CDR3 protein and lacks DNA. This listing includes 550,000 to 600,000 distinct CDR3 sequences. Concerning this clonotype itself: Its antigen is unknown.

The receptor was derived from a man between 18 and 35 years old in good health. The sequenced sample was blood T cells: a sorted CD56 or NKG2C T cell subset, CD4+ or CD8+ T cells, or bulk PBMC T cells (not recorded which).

The CDR3 loop reads CASSLAAAGGSGEQFF. The chain carries TRBV12-3 or TRBV12-4 and TRBJ2-1; the TRBD2 assignment by TCRdb is unverifiable without DNA. CDR3 length: 16 amino acids.